A selection of T cell receptor beta chains follows, all from one sample in a study of control samples from healthy donors and cancer patients. Method: immunoSEQ multiplex PCR; TCRdb's copy keeps in-frame clones and lacks some. The table lists about 150,000 clones, about 94% of them singletons. The sequenced sample was blood. These receptors all stem from a man aged 50-60 years in good health. Each CDR3 is given with its conserved first and last residue. The D gene is left open where the match is weak. Where a row states a size, it is once, few, many or the class of an expanded clone; other rows omit it.

J gene | CDR3 length | D gene | clone size | V gene | CDR3 protein | CDR3 DNA
TRBJ1-4 | 14 | TRBD1 | NA | TRBV28 | CASSDRTTNEKLFF | TGTGCCAGTTCGGACAGGACAACTAATGAAAAACTGTTTTTT
TRBJ2-5 | 12 | NA | NA | TRBV5-1 | CASSLEKETQYF | TGCGCCAGCAGCTTGGAGAAAGAGACCCAGTACTTC
TRBJ1-1 | 16 | NA | NA | TRBV10-2 | CASSESFKAIYTEAFF | TGCGCCAGCAGTGAGTCATTTAAGGCAATTTACACTGAAGCTTTCTTT
TRBJ2-1 | 14 | TRBD2 | NA | TRBV29-1 | CSVDGLAGVNEQFF | TGCAGCGTTGACGGACTAGCGGGAGTCAATGAGCAGTTCTTC
TRBJ2-7 | 15 | TRBD2 | once | TRBV5-1 | CASSSLAGAPPEQYF | TGCGCCAGCAGCTCCCTGGCGGGAGCCCCTCCCGAGCAGTACTTC
TRBJ1-2 | 14 | NA | once | TRBV7-9 | CASSLVKGGFGYTF | TGTGCCAGCAGCTTAGTCAAAGGGGGGTTTGGCTACACCTTC
TRBJ2-3 | 17 | NA | NA | TRBV19 | CASSTPPTGPSTDTQYF | TGTGCCAGTAGTACCCCTCCGACAGGCCCTAGCACAGATACGCAGTATTTT
TRBJ1-1 | 14 | NA | NA | TRBV27 | CASSLSGKFAEAFF | TGTGCCAGCAGTTTAAGCGGGAAATTCGCTGAAGCTTTCTTT
TRBJ2-2 | 15 | NA | NA | TRBV5-1 | CASSLGSVNTGELFF | TGCGCCAGCAGCTTGGGGTCAGTTAACACCGGGGAGCTGTTTTTT
TRBJ2-3 | 14 | NA | NA | TRBV19 | CASSRADRRDTQYF | TGTGCCAGTAGTCGGGCCGACAGGAGAGATACGCAGTATTTT
TRBJ1-1 | 14 | NA | NA | TRBV5-1 | CASSLMGKNTEAFF | TGCGCCAGCAGCTTGATGGGCAAGAACACTGAAGCTTTCTTT
TRBJ1-1 | 11 | NA | NA | TRBV7-9 | CASSGRVEAFF | TGTGCCAGCAGCGGCAGGGTTGAAGCTTTCTTT
TRBJ2-7 | 15 | NA | NA | TRBV10-3 | CAISEPHSGAAEQYF | TGTGCCATCAGTGAGCCCCACAGTGGAGCGGCCGAGCAGTACTTC
TRBJ2-5 | 15 | TRBD1 | NA | TRBV19 | CASSPRGQGEETQYF | TGTGCCAGTAGTCCCCGGGGACAGGGGGAAGAGACCCAGTACTTC
TRBJ2-6 | 17 | NA | NA | TRBV29-1 | CSVDWDGKSSGANVLTF | TGCAGCGTTGACTGGGACGGTAAAAGCTCTGGGGCCAACGTCCTGACTTTC
TRBJ1-3 | 13 | NA | NA | TRBV6-6 | CASTQGSGNTIYF | TGTGCCAGCACCCAGGGTTCTGGAAACACCATATATTTT
TRBJ1-2 | 12 | NA | NA | TRBV4-2 | CASSQESYGYTF | TGTGCCAGCAGCCAAGAAAGCTATGGCTACACCTTC
TRBJ2-7 | 12 | TRBD1 | once | TRBV11-3 | CASSSGQGARYF | TGTGCCAGCAGCTCAGGACAGGGGGCGCGGTACTTC
TRBJ2-5 | 15 | NA | NA | TRBV7-3 | CASSLTNGRGETQYF | TGTGCCAGCAGCTTAACGAACGGCAGGGGAGAGACCCAGTACTTC
TRBJ2-1 | 15 | TRBD2 | NA | TRBV10-3 | CAISPGTSSYNEQFF | TGTGCCATTTCCCCCGGGACTAGCTCTTACAATGAGCAGTTCTTC
TRBJ1-5 | 16 | TRBD1 | NA | TRBV18 | CASSRQGSGSNQPQHF | TGTGCCAGCTCACGACAGGGGAGTGGGAGCAATCAGCCCCAGCATTTT
TRBJ1-3 | 15 | NA | NA | TRBV5-1 | CASSWEGDSGNTIYF | TGCGCCAGCAGCTGGGAGGGGGACTCTGGAAACACCATATATTTT
TRBJ1-6 | 14 | TRBD1 | NA | TRBV6-5 | CASSPGTANSPLHF | TGTGCCAGCAGCCCCGGGACAGCTAATTCACCCCTCCACTTT
TRBJ2-5 | 12 | NA | once | TRBV29-1 | CSGGVPRETQYF | TGCAGCGGGGGGGTACCGCGAGAGACCCAGTACTTC
TRBJ1-2 | 13 | TRBD1 | NA | TRBV3-1/TRBV3-2 | CASSADRVYGYTF | TGTGCCAGCAGCGCAGACAGGGTCTATGGCTACACCTTC
TRBJ2-3 | 14 | NA | once | TRBV28 | CASRTPGPTDTQYF | TGTGCCAGCCGTACCCCGGGACCCACAGATACGCAGTATTTT
TRBJ2-2 | 16 | NA | NA | TRBV19 | CASSIMTRVNTGELFF | TGTGCCAGTAGTATAATGACAAGGGTGAACACCGGGGAGCTGTTTTTT
TRBJ1-2 | 14 | TRBD1 | NA | TRBV11-1 | CASSSGTGNYGYTF | TGTGCCAGCAGCTCCGGGACAGGGAACTATGGCTACACCTTC
TRBJ2-1 | 16 | NA | NA | TRBV4-1 | CASSQDPGPSAGEQFF | TGCGCCAGCAGCCAAGATCCGGGCCCCTCCGCTGGGGAGCAGTTCTTC
TRBJ1-2 | 14 | NA | NA | TRBV15 | CATSKVGGVYGYTF | TGTGCCACCAGCAAGGTGGGGGGAGTCTATGGCTACACCTTC
TRBJ2-2 | 14 | NA | NA | TRBV27 | CASSFGMNTGELFF | TGTGCCAGCAGTTTTGGGATGAACACCGGGGAGCTGTTTTTT
TRBJ2-3 | 15 | TRBD2 | NA | TRBV13 | CASSPSGRLEDTQYF | TGTGCCAGCAGCCCTAGCGGGAGACTGGAAGATACGCAGTATTTT
TRBJ2-5 | 15 | TRBD1 | NA | TRBV14 | CASSRTGMFQETQYF | TGTGCCAGCAGCCGGACAGGGATGTTCCAAGAGACCCAGTACTTC
TRBJ2-3 | 15 | TRBD2 | NA | TRBV5-1 | CASSLGGRATDTQYF | TGCGCCAGCAGCTTAGGCGGGAGGGCAACAGATACGCAGTATTTT
TRBJ1-2 | 13 | NA | NA | TRBV19 | CASSIEGNYGYTF | TGTGCCAGTAGTATTGAAGGGAACTATGGCTACACCTTC
TRBJ1-6 | 14 | TRBD1 | NA | TRBV5-1 | CASSLTGVGSPLHF | TGCGCCAGCAGCTTGACAGGGGTAGGTTCACCCCTCCACTTT
TRBJ2-4 | 17 | TRBD2 | NA | TRBV3-1/TRBV3-2 | CASSQGRRGRGVNIQYF | TGTGCCAGCAGCCAAGGAAGGCGCGGGAGGGGGGTGAACATTCAGTACTTC
TRBJ1-5 | 14 | TRBD1 | NA | TRBV6-5 | CASSKTGGNQPQHF | TGTGCCAGCAGCAAGACAGGGGGCAATCAGCCCCAGCATTTT
TRBJ2-7 | 14 | TRBD2 | NA | TRBV15 | CATSSSGSSYEQYF | TGTGCCACCAGCTCTAGCGGGAGTTCCTACGAGCAGTACTTC
TRBJ2-1 | 17 | TRBD1 | NA | TRBV5-8 | CASSLDWTGGSYNEQFF | TGTGCCAGCAGCTTGGATTGGACAGGGGGCTCCTACAATGAGCAGTTCTTC
TRBJ1-2 | 13 | NA | once | TRBV28 | CASRVQVTYGYTF | TGTGCCAGCAGGGTACAGGTGACCTATGGCTACACCTTC